Here is one TCR beta chain with its context. Its target is unknown. The data were taken from a study of shared clonotypes between healthy human individuals. Study-level points and caveats: Large depth notwithstanding, sorted-subset sequencing proved incomplete by rarefaction. Larger richness was generally estimated for naive than memory subsets. Clonotypes which were not shared had lower generation probabilities than clonotypes that all four donors shared.

Looked up from germline, CDR1 is PRHDT and CDR2 is FYEKMQ (reference sequence). The V end lost 2 bases, the J end lost 0 bases, and 12 bases lay between the germline ends. The CDR3 is 16 amino acids. Naive CD8 cells lacked CD45RO and underwent positive selection for CCR7, leaving out terminally differentiated effector memory CD45RA+ cells. Donors had no recently reported acute infections or vaccinations and were HIV-negative. Sequencing used immunoSEQ multiplex PCR; TCRdb keeps in-frame clones, though not all of them. Here the sample spans about 2.2 million clones, approximately 94% being singletons.

Sequencing was carried out using naive CD8+ T cells from PBMCs. The V gene is TRBV13, the J gene TRBJ2-3; D gene uncertain. This TCR was recovered from a man between 18 and 35 years old in good health. Some clones in this sample may be carry-over from other donors' samples. The CDR3 loop is CASSLKDISSTDTQYF. CDR3 bases: TGTGCCAGCAGCTTAAAAGACATTTCTAGCACAGATACGCAGTATTTT.